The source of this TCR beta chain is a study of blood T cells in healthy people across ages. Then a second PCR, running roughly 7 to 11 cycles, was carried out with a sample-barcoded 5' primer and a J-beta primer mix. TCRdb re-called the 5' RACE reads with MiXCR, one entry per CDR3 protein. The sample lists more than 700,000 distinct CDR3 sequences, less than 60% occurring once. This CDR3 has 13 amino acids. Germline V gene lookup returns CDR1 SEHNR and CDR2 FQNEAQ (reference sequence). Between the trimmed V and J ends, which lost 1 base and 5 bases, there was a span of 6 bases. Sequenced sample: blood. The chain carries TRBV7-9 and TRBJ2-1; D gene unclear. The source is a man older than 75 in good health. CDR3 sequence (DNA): TGTGCCAGCAGCTTAGAGGCCGACAATGAGCAGTTCTTC. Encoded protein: CASSLEADNEQFF.